Presented here are 21 T cell receptor beta chains from one specimen sequenced in a study of T cell responses to AZD1222 COVID-19 vaccine. Assay: immunoSEQ multiplex PCR; the TCRdb copy retains only in-frame clones and omits some. The data contain over 100,000 clones, about 93% of them singletons. Sequencing used peripheral blood, obtained on day 0 of AZD1222 vaccination. Receptors originate from an adult in good health.

V and J are TRBV29-1 and TRBJ1-5; TRBD1 matches at 8 bases. This CDR3 region has 15 residues. J lost 1 base, V lost 5 bases, and 7 bases had no gene match. The V gene's germline CDR1 is SQVTM and CDR2 ANQGSEA. The CDR3 DNA reads as TGCAGCGTTAAAGCCGGGACAGGAAGCAATCAGCCCCAGCATTTT. Encoded protein: CSVKAGTGSNQPQHF.

This chain links TRBV5-4 with TRBJ1-3; 8 positions agree with TRBD1. The V segment lost 2 bases and the J segment 0 bases; nucleotides outside the gene matches: 4. This CDR3 is 16 amino acids long. Looked up from germline, CDR1 is SGHNT and CDR2 is YYREEE (reference sequence). CDR3 in amino acids: CASSFGQGSSGNTIYF. For the CDR3, the DNA is TGTGCCAGCAGCTTTGGACAGGGTAGCTCTGGAAACACCATATATTTT.

The gene calls are TRBV5-1 and TRBJ1-1, with unresolved D. Trimming took 2 bases from V and 0 from J, leaving 8 bases between them. CDR3 length: 14 amino acids. From germline, CDR1 is SGHRS and CDR2 YFSETQ. DNA for the CDR3: TGCGCCAGCAGCTTACAGAGCTTGAACACTGAAGCTTTCTTT. This sequence encodes CASSLQSLNTEAFF.

The CDR3, as DNA: TGTGCCAGCAGTGGGAGTCTTGAGTGGGCAGATACGCAGTATTTT. It yields the protein CASSGSLEWADTQYF. The chain couples TRBV6-2 or TRBV6-3 to TRBJ2-3; the D gene is possibly TRBD2 (5 bases). Trimming stripped 5 bases from V and 4 bases from J, with 16 bases between. Germline CDR1 reads MNHEY; CDR2 reads SVGEGT. This CDR3 comprises 15 residues.

CDR3 DNA: TGTGCCAGCAGCTCACAAAACACCGGGGAGCTGTTTTTT. Amino acids: CASSSQNTGELFF. The chain uses TRBV11-2 and TRBJ2-2; D gene ambiguous. V lost 4 bases and J lost 2, with 5 bases in between. Germline V CDR1 and CDR2: SGHAT, FQNNGV. The CDR3 consists of 13 residues.

The chain employs TRBV27 and TRBJ1-3, with unresolved D. The V and J ends lost 5 bases and 0 bases respectively, with 11 bases between them. The CDR3 loop spans 15 amino acids. Germline V gene data show CDR1 as MNHEY and CDR2 as SMNVEV (reference sequence). CDR3 residues: CASSTRQHSGNTIYF. The CDR3 coding sequence is TGTGCCAGCAGTACCCGTCAGCACTCTGGAAACACCATATATTTT.

The chain has TRBV7-8 and TRBJ1-1; D perhaps matches TRBD1 (5 bases). V was pared by 2 bases and J by 0 bases, with 16 bases between. CDR3 length: 17 residues. CDR1 and CDR2 from the germline V gene are SGHVS and FQNEAQ. The CDR3 reads CASSLRGSRVMNTEAFF. CDR3 nucleotide sequence: TGTGCCAGCAGCTTAAGGGGAAGTCGAGTTATGAACACTGAAGCTTTCTTT.

The chain carries TRBV9 and TRBJ2-5; either TRBD1 or TRBD2 may fit D (5 bases each). V was pared by 4 bases and J by 4 bases, with 14 bases between. CDR3 length equals 14 residues. CDR1 SGDLS and CDR2 YYNGEE come from the germline V gene. The CDR3 nucleotides are TGTGCCAGCAGCCCCGGGACGGGGAGAGAGACCCAGTACTTC. The encoded protein is CASSPGTGRETQYF.

The CDR3: CASSQDLGTSGLRGATDTQYF. CDR3 sequence (DNA): TGCGCCAGCAGCCAAGATCTCGGGACTAGCGGCTTAAGGGGGGCCACAGATACGCAGTATTTT. The gene calls are TRBV4-3 and TRBJ2-3, with 11 bases aligning to TRBD2. The CDR3 has 21 residues. The junction had 16 bases not matched to a gene; V was cut back by 0 bases and J by 2 bases. The germline V gene has CDR1 LGHNA and CDR2 YSLEER.

J is TRBJ2-7 and V is TRBV7-2; TRBD2 is a possible D gene (6 bases). V lost 6 bases and J lost 6, with 15 bases in between. The CDR3 consists of 13 residues. Germline lookup yields CDR1 SGHTA and CDR2 FQGNSA. This chain's CDR3 is CASSPTASAEQYF. In DNA form, the CDR3 reads TGTGCCAGCAGTCCCACGGCTAGCGCCGAGCAGTACTTC.

The chain uses TRBV7-2 and TRBJ2-1; D is ambiguous. This CDR3 spans 13 amino acids. The V end was cut by 5 bases, the J end by 8 bases, with 13 bases between. Germline V CDR1 and CDR2: SGHTA, FQGNSA. CDR3 coding DNA: TGTGCCAGCAGCCCCTTGTACGGAGATGAGCAGTTCTTC. Translated, it gives CASSPLYGDEQFF.

The chain has TRBV2 and TRBJ1-4; D unclear. The ends were cut back, 4 bases at V and 0 bases at J, with 12 bases in the middle. Germline assignment: CDR1 SNHLY and CDR2 FYNNEI. CDR3 length: 16 amino acids. CDR3: CASSVWSGATNEKLFF. Here the CDR3 DNA reads TGTGCCAGCAGTGTTTGGAGCGGGGCAACTAATGAAAAACTGTTTTTT.

The chain has TRBV5-1 and TRBJ2-1; D uncertain. Per germline, CDR1 SGHRS and CDR2 YFSETQ. CDR3 length: 12 amino acids. The V and J ends lost 4 bases and 2 bases respectively, with 4 bases between them. In DNA form, the CDR3 reads TGCGCCAGCAGCCCCACCTACAATGAGCAGTTCTTC. It is translated as CASSPTYNEQFF.

This chain uses TRBV7-9 with TRBJ2-1, with no clear D. CDR3 length: 13 residues. Germline V gene lookup returns CDR1 SEHNR and CDR2 FQNEAQ (reference sequence). Trimming cost V 7 bases and J 5 bases, with 12 bases left between them. Written as DNA, the CDR3 is TGTGCCAGCACCCAACACGTTGACAATGAGCAGTTCTTC. Translated: CASTQHVDNEQFF.

This chain joins TRBV6-6 and TRBJ1-1; possibly TRBD1 for D (5 bases). The V end was cut by 6 bases, the J end by 3 bases, with 11 bases between. CDR1 MNHNY and CDR2 SVGAGI come from the germline V gene (reference sequence). The CDR3 is made up of 13 amino acids. The CDR3 nucleotides read TGTGCCAGCAGCCGCGACAGACACACTGAAGCTTTCTTT. It is translated as CASSRDRHTEAFF.

This clone was observed once. The chain is built from TRBV28 and TRBJ1-2; D gene unclear. Germline V gene sequence: CDR1 MDHEN, CDR2 SYDVKM. This CDR3 contains 14 residues. Trimming took 3 bases from V and 2 from J, leaving 10 bases between them. CDR3 coding DNA: TGTGCCAGCAGTTTTCCCGCCGCCAACTATGGCTACACCTTC. It codes for CASSFPAANYGYTF.

V is TRBV7-9 and J is TRBJ2-3; D is perhaps TRBD2 (6 bases). Germline V gene sequence: CDR1 SEHNR, CDR2 FQNEAQ (reference sequence). The V end lost 0 bases, the J end lost 1 base, and 8 bases lay between the germline ends. The CDR3 has 15 amino acids. The CDR3 sequence: CASSLASGGTDTQYF. As DNA, the CDR3 is TGTGCCAGCAGCTTAGCTAGCGGAGGCACAGATACGCAGTATTTT.

This clone appeared a single time. The chain is built from TRBV7-9 and TRBJ1-3; D is ambiguous. This CDR3 has 13 amino acids. Germline CDR1 reads SEHNR; CDR2 reads FQNEAQ (reference sequence). V was clipped by 3 bases and J by 4 bases, with 7 bases between them. CDR3 sequence: CASSFSAGNTIYF. In DNA, the CDR3 is TGTGCCAGCAGCTTTTCCGCCGGAAACACCATATATTTT.

This clone was observed a single time. The V call is TRBV30, the J call TRBJ1-6, with 9 bases that match TRBD1. Germline CDR1 is GTSNPN and CDR2 is SVGIG (reference sequence). The junction had 6 bases not matched to a gene; V was cut back by 2 bases and J by 10 bases. The CDR3 has 14 residues. The DNA of the CDR3 is TGTGCCTGGAGTATGACAGGGGGTAGATCACCCCTCCACTTT. Protein: CAWSMTGGRSPLHF.

In this sample, this clone turned up once. V usage is TRBV25-1 and J usage is TRBJ1-5; a weak D match, TRBD1 (5 bases). The germline gives CDR1 MGHDK, CDR2 SYGVNS. With 2 bases removed from V and 4 bases from J, the gap between germline ends came to 6 bases. This CDR3 region has 13 residues. The CDR3 spells CASSEGGNQPQHF. In nucleotides, the CDR3 is TGTGCCAGCAGTGAAGGGGGAAATCAGCCCCAGCATTTT.

This clone appeared a few times. The chain links TRBV19 to TRBJ1-1; D is possibly TRBD1 (6 bases). This CDR3 region has 13 residues. The ends were cut back, 5 bases at V and 6 bases at J, with 13 bases in the middle. The germline CDR1 and CDR2 sequences are LNHDA and SQIVND (reference sequence). The CDR3 region has the DNA TGTGCCAGTAGTTCACAGGGACGGTCTGAAGCTTTCTTT. Amino acid sequence: CASSSQGRSEAFF.